This TCR beta chain stems from a study of blood T cells in healthy people across ages. It was with a sample-barcoded 5' primer and a J-beta primer mix that a second PCR of roughly 7 to 12 cycles was run. TCRdb itself ran the 5' RACE reads through MiXCR, one entry per CDR3 protein. The repertoire holds roughly 550,000 distinct CDR3 sequences, with 24% as singletons. The CDR3 is 14 amino acids. Trimming removed 1 base at V and 4 bases at J, with 10 bases between. Germline lookup yields CDR1 SNHLY and CDR2 FYNNEI. The sample also formed part of further work on T cells of mothers and their children. As that report states: Once extracted, all RNA went into cDNA synthesis at roughly 1.4 ug per 15 ul. Related mother and child pairs showed slightly greater overlap (not significant) than unrelated pairs did. Sequencing revealed no T cell clones that were persistent and microchimeric.

The TCR originated in a boy younger than 18 in good health. The source material was blood. The chain combines TRBV2 with TRBJ2-5, with a weak D call TRBD2 (6 bases). The CDR3 DNA follows: TGTGCCAGCAGTGAAGGGACTACTAGAGAGACCCAGTACTTC. It codes for CASSEGTTRETQYF.